These T cell receptor beta chains were read from a single sample in a study of cytomegalovirus exposure and HLA in healthy donors. The protocol was immunoSEQ multiplex PCR, while the TCRdb copy is restricted to in-frame clones and leaves out a portion. The data contain 120,000 or so clones, roughly 17% of them singletons. Sequenced sample: PBMCs. The receptors derive from a female donor in good health and CMV-seropositive. The CDR3 runs from the conserved cysteine through the conserved F or W. The order of the fields is clone size, D gene, J gene, V gene, CDR3 protein, CDR3 DNA. The D gene is left open where the match is weak. Clone size, where shown, is once, few, many, or a class for clones that have expanded.

>NA|TRBD2|TRBJ2-7|TRBV19
CASSKRREAYEQYF
TGTGCCAGTAGTAAACGACGGGAGGCCTACGAGCAGTACTTC
>few|NA|TRBJ2-3|TRBV5-1
CASSLAGEDTQYF
TGCGCCAGCAGCTTGGCAGGGGAAGATACGCAGTATTTT
>NA|NA|TRBJ2-1|TRBV5-1
CASSLTVEHSSYNEQFF
TGCGCCAGCAGCTTGACCGTTGAACACAGCTCCTACAATGAGCAGTTCTTC
>NA|TRBD1|TRBJ1-1|TRBV2
CASSARDRAASRSTEAFF
TGTGCCAGCAGCGCCCGGGACAGGGCAGCATCCCGGAGCACTGAAGCTTTCTTT
>NA|TRBD1|TRBJ2-2|TRBV27
CASSFGTGGIGELFF
TGTGCCAGCAGTTTTGGGACAGGGGGCATCGGGGAGCTGTTTTTT
>NA|NA|TRBJ1-2|TRBV7-9
CASSPNGQYGYTF
TGTGCCAGCAGCCCAAACGGACAGTATGGCTACACCTTC
>NA|TRBD1|TRBJ1-2|TRBV4-2
CASSPDPPDRVGGYTF
TGTGCCAGCAGCCCCGACCCCCCGGACAGGGTGGGGGGCTACACCTTC
>few|TRBD1|TRBJ1-2|TRBV29-1
CSATGSNYGYTF
TGCAGCGCGACAGGGTCTAACTATGGCTACACCTTC
>few|NA|TRBJ1-6|TRBV10-1
CASSDSGLGNSPLHF
TGCGCCAGCAGTGACAGCGGCCTTGGGAATTCACCCCTCCACTTT
>NA|NA|TRBJ2-7|TRBV5-1
CASSPGWTAFSYEQYF
TGCGCCAGCAGCCCCGGTTGGACAGCATTCTCCTACGAGCAGTACTTC
>few|TRBD1|TRBJ2-7|TRBV28
CASTQRQGAYEQYF
TGTGCCAGCACCCAGCGACAGGGAGCCTACGAGCAGTACTTC
>few|TRBD1|TRBJ1-1|TRBV4-3
CASSQDPRGQGAMDTEAFF
TGCGCCAGCAGCCAAGATCCACGGGGACAGGGGGCAATGGACACTGAAGCTTTCTTT
>once|NA|TRBJ1-1|TRBV14
CASSPKPGRITEAFF
TGTGCCAGCAGCCCAAAACCAGGCAGAATCACTGAAGCTTTCTTT
>few|TRBD2|TRBJ2-1|TRBV7-8
CASSLRASGGAGSYNEQFF
TGTGCCAGCAGCTTAAGGGCTAGCGGGGGGGCTGGGTCCTACAATGAGCAGTTCTTC
>few|NA|TRBJ2-7|TRBV7-9
CASSLAGVDYEQYF
TGTGCCAGCAGCTTAGCGGGAGTTGACTACGAGCAGTACTTC
>NA|TRBD2|TRBJ2-7|TRBV4-1
CASRETSGPSYEQYF
TGCGCCAGCAGGGAAACTAGCGGTCCTTCCTACGAGCAGTACTTC
>NA|TRBD1|TRBJ2-7|TRBV10-3
CAISELGQGVSYEQYF
TGTGCCATCAGTGAGTTGGGACAGGGGGTATCCTACGAGCAGTACTTC
>NA|NA|TRBJ1-2|TRBV28
CATAPSPWGYTF
TGTGCCACCGCCCCAAGCCCATGGGGCTACACCTTC
>few|NA|TRBJ1-1|TRBV5-1
CASSTGLPNTEAFF
TGCGCCAGCAGCACTGGACTGCCAAACACTGAAGCTTTCTTT
>NA|NA|TRBJ2-5|TRBV4-1
CASSQDVVLETQYF
TGCGCCAGCAGCCAAGACGTAGTACTAGAGACCCAGTACTTC
>NA|NA|TRBJ2-1|TRBV5-1
CASSFPVQNEQFF
TGCGCCAGCAGCTTCCCAGTGCAGAATGAGCAGTTCTTC
>few|TRBD1|TRBJ2-7|TRBV5-1
CASSRRDRHEQYF
TGCGCCAGCAGCCGCCGGGACAGACACGAGCAGTACTTC
>NA|TRBD2|TRBJ2-1|TRBV7-6
CASSLGASGDNEQFF
TGTGCCAGCAGCTTAGGAGCTAGCGGAGACAATGAGCAGTTCTTC
>NA|TRBD2|TRBJ2-1|TRBV18
CASSPPRTSGGGHYNEQFF
TGTGCCAGCTCACCACCTAGGACTAGCGGGGGGGGACACTACAATGAGCAGTTCTTC
>few|TRBD2|TRBJ2-3|TRBV9
CASSASGDADTQYF
TGTGCCAGCAGCGCTAGCGGGGATGCAGATACGCAGTATTTT
>few|NA|TRBJ1-1|TRBV25-1
CASSEWGERNTEAFF
TGTGCCAGCAGTGAATGGGGGGAAAGGAACACTGAAGCTTTCTTT
>NA|NA|TRBJ1-1|TRBV28
CASSSPGDKGFNTEAFF
TGTGCCAGCAGTTCCCCAGGGGATAAGGGCTTTAACACTGAAGCTTTCTTT
>NA|NA|TRBJ2-1|TRBV5-8
CASSFASPKYNEQFF
TGTGCCAGCAGCTTTGCTAGCCCGAAATACAATGAGCAGTTCTTC
>NA|NA|TRBJ2-7|TRBV28
CASSFTSPDEQYF
TGTGCCAGCAGTTTTACGAGTCCGGACGAGCAGTACTTC
>NA|TRBD1|TRBJ2-5|TRBV6-5
CASSVTGTAQETQYF
TGTGCCAGCAGTGTCACCGGGACAGCGCAAGAGACCCAGTACTTC
>NA|NA|TRBJ2-3|TRBV6-6
CASSSHHEGGDTQYF
TGTGCCAGCAGTTCCCATCACGAGGGTGGGGATACGCAGTATTTT
>few|TRBD1|TRBJ1-4|TRBV19
CASSDRGTNEKLFF
TGTGCCAGTTCCGACAGGGGTACTAATGAAAAACTGTTTTTT
>NA|NA|TRBJ1-2|TRBV5-1
CASSLVTDYGYTF
TGCGCCAGCAGCTTGGTAACAGACTATGGCTACACCTTC
>NA|TRBD1|TRBJ2-2|TRBV5-4
CASSHGTEFTGELFF
TGTGCCAGCAGCCACGGGACAGAGTTCACCGGGGAGCTGTTTTTT
>NA|TRBD1|TRBJ2-7|TRBV6-1
CASSLQGALEQYF
TGTGCCAGCAGTTTACAGGGGGCGCTTGAGCAGTACTTC
>few|NA|TRBJ2-7|TRBV5-1
CASSLSAWIAYEQYF
TGCGCCAGCAGCTTGTCAGCGTGGATCGCCTACGAGCAGTACTTC
>NA|TRBD1|TRBJ1-2|TRBV6-5
CASSYVAARGLGGYTF
TGTGCCAGCAGTTACGTCGCGGCCAGGGGGCTGGGTGGCTACACCTTC
>few|NA|TRBJ2-1|TRBV9
CASSASRANEQFF
TGTGCCAGCAGCGCCTCCAGGGCGAATGAGCAGTTCTTC
>NA|TRBD2|TRBJ2-2|TRBV2
CAGGRASGTNTGELFF
TGTGCCGGGGGAAGGGCTAGCGGGACAAACACCGGGGAGCTGTTTTTT
>NA|NA|TRBJ2-6|TRBV21-1
CARGQSSSGANVLTF
TGTGCCAGGGGACAGTCCAGCTCTGGGGCCAACGTCCTGACTTTC
>NA|NA|TRBJ2-1|TRBV29-1
CSVARSSYNEQFF
TGCAGCGTTGCCAGAAGCTCCTACAATGAGCAGTTCTTC
>NA|NA|TRBJ2-7|TRBV18
CASSILESYEQYF
TGTGCCAGCTCAATATTAGAATCCTACGAGCAGTACTTC
>few|TRBD2|TRBJ2-5|TRBV7-9
CASSLARAGDWGETQYF
TGTGCCAGCAGCTTAGCGCGAGCGGGAGACTGGGGAGAGACCCAGTACTTC
>NA|TRBD1|TRBJ2-2|TRBV5-4
CASSDMQGAPGELFF
TGTGCCAGCAGCGACATGCAGGGGGCCCCCGGGGAGCTGTTTTTT
>few|TRBD1|TRBJ2-2|TRBV29-1
CSAFLRTGNTGELFF
TGCAGCGCCTTCCTTAGGACAGGAAATACCGGGGAGCTGTTTTTT
>few|NA|TRBJ1-3|TRBV30
CAWSVYWGGASGNTIYF
TGTGCCTGGAGTGTTTACTGGGGGGGGGCCTCTGGAAACACCATATATTTT
>few|NA|TRBJ1-3|TRBV19
CASSIRGGSIYF
TGTGCCAGTAGTATAAGAGGCGGCAGCATATATTTT
>medium-sized|NA|TRBJ2-5|TRBV4-3
CASSQARDPRQTQYF
TGCGCCAGCAGCCAGGCCCGGGATCCACGTCAGACCCAGTACTTC
>few|NA|TRBJ1-2|TRBV29-1
CSVVVGSGGGYGYTF
TGCAGCGTTGTTGTGGGGAGTGGGGGCGGCTATGGCTACACCTTC
>NA|NA|TRBJ1-5|TRBV27
CASSLALTGDQPQHF
TGTGCCAGCAGTTTGGCCCTCACGGGGGATCAGCCCCAGCATTTT